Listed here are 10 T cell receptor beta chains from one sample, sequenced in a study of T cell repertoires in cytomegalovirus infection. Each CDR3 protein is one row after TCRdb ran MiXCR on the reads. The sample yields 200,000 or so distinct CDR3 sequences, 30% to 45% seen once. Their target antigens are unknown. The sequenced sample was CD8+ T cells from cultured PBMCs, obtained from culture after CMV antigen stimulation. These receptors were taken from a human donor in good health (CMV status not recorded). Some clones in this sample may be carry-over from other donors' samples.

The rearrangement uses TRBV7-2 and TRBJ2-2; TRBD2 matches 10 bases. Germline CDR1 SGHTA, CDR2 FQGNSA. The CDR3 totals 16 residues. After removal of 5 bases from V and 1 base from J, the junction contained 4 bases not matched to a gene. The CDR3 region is CASSLGLAVNTGELFF. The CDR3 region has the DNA TGTGCCAGCAGCCTCGGACTAGCGGTGAACACCGGGGAGCTGTTTTTT.

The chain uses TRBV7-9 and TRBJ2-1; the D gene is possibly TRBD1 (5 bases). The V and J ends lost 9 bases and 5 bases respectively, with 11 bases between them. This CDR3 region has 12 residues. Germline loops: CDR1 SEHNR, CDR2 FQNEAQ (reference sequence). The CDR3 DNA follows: TGTGCCAGACAATTACAGGACAATGAGCAGTTCTTC. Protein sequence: CARQLQDNEQFF.

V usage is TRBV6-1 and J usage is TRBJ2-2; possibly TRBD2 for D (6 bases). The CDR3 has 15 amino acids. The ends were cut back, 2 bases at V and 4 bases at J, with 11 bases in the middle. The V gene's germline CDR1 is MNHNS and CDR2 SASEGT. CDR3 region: CASSELGGGTGELFF. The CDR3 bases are TGTGCCAGCAGTGAATTGGGGGGTGGCACCGGGGAGCTGTTTTTT.

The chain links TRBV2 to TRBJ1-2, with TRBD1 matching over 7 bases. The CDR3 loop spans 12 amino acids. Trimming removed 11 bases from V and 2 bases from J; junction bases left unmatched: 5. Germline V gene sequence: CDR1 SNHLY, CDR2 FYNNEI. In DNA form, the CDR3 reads TGTGCCTCCCCGACAGGGAACTATGGCTACACCTTC. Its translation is CASPTGNYGYTF.

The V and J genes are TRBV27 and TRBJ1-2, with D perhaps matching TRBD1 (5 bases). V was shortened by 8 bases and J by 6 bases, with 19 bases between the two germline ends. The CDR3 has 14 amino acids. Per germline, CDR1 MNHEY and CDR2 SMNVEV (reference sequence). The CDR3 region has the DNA TGTGCCAGCGCTCCCGGGACTGTGGTAGATGGCTACACCTTC. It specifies CASAPGTVVDGYTF.

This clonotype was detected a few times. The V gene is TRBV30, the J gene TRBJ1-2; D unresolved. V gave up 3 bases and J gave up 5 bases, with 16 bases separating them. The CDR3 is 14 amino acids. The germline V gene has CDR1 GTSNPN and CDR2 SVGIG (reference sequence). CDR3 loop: CAWRARQDSYGYTF. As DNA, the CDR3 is TGTGCCTGGAGGGCGAGGCAGGACTCATATGGCTACACCTTC.

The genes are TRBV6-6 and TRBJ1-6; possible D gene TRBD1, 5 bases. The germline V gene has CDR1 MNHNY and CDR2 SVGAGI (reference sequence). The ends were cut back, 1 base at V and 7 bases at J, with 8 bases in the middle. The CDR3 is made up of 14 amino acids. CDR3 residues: CASSYLGGNSPLHF. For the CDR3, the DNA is TGTGCCAGCAGTTACTTGGGGGGGAATTCACCCCTCCACTTT.

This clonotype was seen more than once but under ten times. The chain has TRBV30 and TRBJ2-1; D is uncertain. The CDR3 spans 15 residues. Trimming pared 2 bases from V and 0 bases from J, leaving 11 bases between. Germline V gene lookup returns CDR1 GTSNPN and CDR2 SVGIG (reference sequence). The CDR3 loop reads CAWSLTVSSYNEQFF. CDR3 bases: TGTGCCTGGAGTTTGACTGTTAGCTCCTACAATGAGCAGTTCTTC.

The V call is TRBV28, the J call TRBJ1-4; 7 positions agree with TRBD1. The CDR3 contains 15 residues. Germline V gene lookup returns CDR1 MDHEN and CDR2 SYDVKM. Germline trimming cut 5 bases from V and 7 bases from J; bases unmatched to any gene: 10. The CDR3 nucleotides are TGTGCCAGCAGTACAAGACAGGGAGGGGGTGAAAAACTGTTTTTT. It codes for CASSTRQGGGEKLFF.

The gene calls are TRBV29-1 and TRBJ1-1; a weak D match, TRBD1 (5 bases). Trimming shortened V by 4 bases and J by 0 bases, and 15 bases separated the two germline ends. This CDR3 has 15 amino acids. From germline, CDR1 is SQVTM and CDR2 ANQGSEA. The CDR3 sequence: CSVVTTGTLNTEAFF. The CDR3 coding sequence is TGCAGCGTTGTTACAACAGGTACCTTGAACACTGAAGCTTTCTTT.